The present entry profiles one T cell receptor beta chain with its context. It has no known antigen specificity. One base away there is no much larger clone; base qualities are not given. These data originate in a study of vaccination effects on CD4 cells after COVID-19 (dated by TCRdb to between 2021 and 2024). Looking at the study overall: Each participant received two doses of an mRNA SARS-CoV-2 vaccine, either BNT162b2 or mRNA-1273. The study compared SARS-CoV-2 spike-specific CD4+ TCR repertoires before and after mRNA vaccination in COVID-19 convalescent patients and infection-naive vaccine recipients. Altogether, around ten COVID-19 convalescent patients and 4 SARS-CoV-2-naive healthy vaccine recipients made up the full study. Cultures from other donors in the study were sequenced with the Oncomine TCR Beta short-read assay on an Illumina iSeq 100. General findings and caveats noted by the study authors: Clones induced by infection and clones induced by vaccination both contracted markedly at late timepoints after vaccination, which fits with T cell responses waning over time. The study was limited by a small number of convalescent patients, and early post-infection timepoints were lacking. Among healthy vaccine recipients, nearly all vaccine-induced clones were SARS-CoV-2 mono-reactive, and just 1 of 255 was cross-reactive with common cold coronaviruses.

Trimming removed 4 bases from V and 3 bases from J, leaving 8 bases between the germline ends. The CDR3 goes from the cysteine to the phenylalanine over 13 residues. CDR3 DNA is the only sequence kept; it has 39 bases, read in frame from the first base. The CDR1 and CDR2 encoded by the germline V gene are SGHRS and YFSETQ. In the ViraFEST assay, PBMC were stimulated with viral peptide pools, and antigen-specific CD4+ T cell clonotypes were then identified by expansion using TCR sequencing. After more than 9 days of culture, CD4+ T cells were isolated with the EasySep CD4+ T cell isolation kit. Negative nucleocapsid antibody results before and after vaccination confirmed that the healthy vaccine recipients had no prior SARS-CoV-2 infection. Each well held around 1.9 million PBMC cultured in IMDM containing approximately 5% human AB serum, roughly 9.6 IU/ml IL-2 and gentamicin, along with roughly 10 ug/ml peptides. On days 3 and 7, half of the culture medium was replaced with fresh IL-2-containing medium. Each peptide stimulation condition was cultured in triplicate wells unless otherwise noted. Using Ficoll-Paque Plus gradient centrifugation, PBMC were separated from whole blood and then either used fresh or cryopreserved at -140C. The spike proteins of SARS-CoV-2 and of the common cold coronaviruses HCoV-NL63, HCoV-OC43 and HCoV-229E were spanned by overlapping peptide pools. Genomic DNA was extracted from cultured CD4+ T cells with the QIAamp micro DNA kit.

The receptor library was made with the immunoSEQ multiplex PCR assay. TCR beta CDR3 sequencing was performed on DNA from the cultured, isolated CD4+ T cells. The source study handled its data this way. Non-productive TCR sequences were removed, reads were trimmed to the CDR3 region, and CDR3s of at least 7 amino acids were retained. Antigen-specific clonotypes were identified with the MANAFEST web app by comparing expansion in peptide wells against reference cultures. Positive clones required FDR<0.05 expansion versus reference and all other wells, odds ratio above 5, and frequency above 0.1% in two replicate wells. Cross-reactive clonotypes were defined as significantly expanded in SARS-CoV-2 spike wells and in at least one common cold coronavirus spike condition. CDR3 similarity was assessed by Levenshtein distance using the stringdist R package, and unrooted trees were constructed with ape in R 3.6.1. TCRdb stores this immuneACCESS table with in-frame sequences only. Part of the clones is absent; in the studies checked, under half of the shortfall reflects unresolved V genes, and no reason is known for the rest. V, J and clone size derive from that table, while D and trimming were established from the DNA sequence. This sample comprises tens of thousands of clones, roughly 70% of them detected only once. The ten most abundant clones make up about 22% of the sample.

The source material was CD4+ T cells from PBMCs cultured with SARS-CoV-2 spike peptides, sampled before COVID-19 vaccination. The cell subset or site label here, explained by the study, means: SARS-CoV-2 spike overlapping peptide pool stimulation. The chain was built from TRBV5-1 and TRBJ1-3; TRBD1 is a possible D gene, resting on 5 matching bases. This receptor was identified in a human donor who received a COVID-19 vaccine. The DNA sequence reads TGCGCCAGCAGCGGGGGTCTTGGAAACACCATATATTTT. Its protein is CASSGGLGNTIYF.